This TCR beta chain appears in the sequencing data of a study of blood T cell repertoires in COVID-19. The participants were between about 18 and 95 years old and came from roughly 24 US areas. Assignment of participants to cohorts was predicated upon participant-reported clinical history. Deletions cut 3 bases from V and 1 base from J, with 7 bases between. In germline, CDR1 is SGHVS, CDR2 FQNEAQ. This CDR3 is 15 amino acids long. Only in-frame clones appear in the TCRdb table, and some are missing; sequencing was by immunoSEQ multiplex PCR. The data show 300,000 to 350,000 clones, about 90% seen once.

The V call is TRBV7-8, the J call TRBJ1-6; D is undetermined. The TCR comes from a woman aged 25 to 39 who had recovered from COVID-19. Sequencing input: PBMCs or T cells enriched from blood (not recorded which). This CDR3 is CASSLADSYNSPLHF. The CDR3, as DNA: TGTGCCAGCAGCTTGGCGGATTCCTATAATTCACCCCTCCACTTT.